These 30 T cell receptor beta chains were all obtained from the same sample, sequenced in a study of Ad26.COV2.S vaccination and SARS-CoV-2 variants. Stated treatment: some 20 received Ad26.COV2.S at low or high dose, single or two shots; about 5 received placebo; per-sample allocation not given. Following the first vaccine or placebo injection, samples were taken on day 63. Assay: immunoSEQ multiplex PCR; the TCRdb copy retains only in-frame clones and omits some. The data hold fewer than 900,000 clones, with around 92% observed a single time. The input for sequencing was peripheral blood, taken in a trial of Ad26.COV2.S vaccine versus placebo. These receptors came from a person between 18 and 59 years old who received the Ad26.COV2.S COVID-19 vaccine or a placebo.

The gene calls are TRBV4-2 and TRBJ1-6, with 8 bases aligning to TRBD1. The germline CDR1 and CDR2 sequences are LGHNA and YNFKEQ. Germline trimming cut 0 bases from V and 5 bases from J; bases unmatched to any gene: 6. The CDR3 spans 17 residues. The DNA of the CDR3 is TGTGCCAGCAGCCAAGAGGCAAGGACAGGGAATAATTCACCCCTCCACTTT. Translation: CASSQEARTGNNSPLHF.

Remarks on this clone: Other DNA variants within this sample encode the same CDR3. This sequence joins TRBV7-9 and TRBJ2-3; TRBD1 is a possible D gene (6 bases). Trimming stripped 2 bases from V and 1 base from J, with 7 bases between. The CDR3 is made up of 14 amino acids. Germline loops: CDR1 SEHNR, CDR2 FQNEAQ (reference sequence). The CDR3 is CASSLSGGTDTQYF. CDR3 bases: TGTGCCAGCAGCTTATCAGGGGGCACAGATACGCAGTATTTT.

The gene calls are TRBV11-3 and TRBJ2-2, with D possibly called TRBD1 or TRBD2 (5 bases each). CDR1 and CDR2 (germline): SGHNT, YENEEA. V lost 3 bases and J 10 bases, leaving 12 bases between the germline ends. The CDR3 has 13 amino acids. The CDR3 DNA reads TGTGCCAGCAGCTTGGAGGCCGGACAGGAGCTGTTTTTT. It specifies CASSLEAGQELFF. Supplemented by reference TRBV11-3 and TRBJ2-2, the full variable domain reads EAGVVQSPRYKIIEKKQPVAFWCNPISGHNTLYWYLQNLGQGPELLIRYENEEAVDDSQLPKDRFSAERLKGVDSTLKIQPAELGDSAVYLCASSLEAGQELFFGEGSRLTVL.

The chain joins TRBV30 to TRBJ2-7; no clear D gene. V was pared by 4 bases and J by 0 bases, with 13 bases between. CDR1 and CDR2 (germline): GTSNPN, SVGIG (reference sequence). The CDR3 length is 14 residues. CDR3 nucleotides: TGTGCCTGGACTATAGGCCCTAGCTCCTACGAGCAGTACTTC. Protein sequence: CAWTIGPSSYEQYF.

A word on this clone: A much larger clone lies a single base off, so this may be a read error. V is TRBV7-8 and J is TRBJ1-2; perhaps TRBD1 as D (6 bases). Trimming shortened V by 5 bases and J by 8 bases, and 12 bases separated the two germline ends. Germline lookup yields CDR1 SGHVS and CDR2 FQNEAQ. This CDR3 is built from 12 residues. CDR3 bases: TGTGCCAGCAGCCTTCGACAGGTGGGCTACACCTTC. Residues: CASSLRQVGYTF.

This chain connects TRBV18 to TRBJ2-7; D is perhaps TRBD2 (6 bases). The CDR3 runs 15 residues. The V gene lost 2 bases and the J gene lost 3 bases, with 14 bases spanning the gap. Germline V gene lookup returns CDR1 KGHSH and CDR2 LQKENI. The CDR3 DNA reads as TGTGCCAGCTCACCAGAGCCGGGAGCCTACTACGAGCAGTACTTC. This translates into CASSPEPGAYYEQYF.

CDR3 coding DNA: TGTGCCTGGAGTAACCGGGCTAGCGGGAAAGAGACCCAGTACTTC. It codes for CAWSNRASGKETQYF. V usage is TRBV30 and J usage is TRBJ2-5; 9 bases match TRBD2. There are 15 residues in the CDR3. CDR1 and CDR2 from the germline V gene are GTSNPN and SVGIG (reference sequence). V lost 2 bases, J lost 3 bases, and 7 bases stayed unmatched.

The CDR3 nucleotides read TGTGCCAGCAGCTCCCTAGGGGGGCTAGCGGGTTACGAGCAGTACTTC. This gives the protein CASSSLGGLAGYEQYF. The rearrangement links TRBV21-1 to TRBJ2-7; the table calls TRBD2, which could not be checked here. TRBV21-1 is a listed pseudogene. The CDR3 is 16 amino acids.

CDR3 bases: TGTGCCAGCAGCCTCCAGGGGGGGAGCTCCTACGAGCAGTACTTC. It codes for CASSLQGGSSYEQYF. The rearrangement uses TRBV11-2 and TRBJ2-7; D may correspond to TRBD1 or TRBD2 (7 bases each). This CDR3 contains 15 residues. Trimming pared 5 bases from V and 0 bases from J, leaving 14 bases between. In germline, CDR1 is SGHAT, CDR2 FQNNGV.

The gene calls are TRBV7-2 and TRBJ2-5; 9 positions match TRBD1. V lost 4 bases to trimming and J lost 5 bases; unmatched junction nucleotides: 2. Germline lookup yields CDR1 SGHTA and CDR2 FQGNSA. This CDR3 is built from 13 residues. CDR3: CASSWDREETQYF. DNA of the CDR3: TGTGCCAGCAGCTGGGACAGGGAGGAGACCCAGTACTTC.

This clone was counted a single time. The rearrangement joins TRBV30 to TRBJ2-2; D not resolved. The germline V and J ends were trimmed by 0 bases and 7 bases, with 6 bases remaining between them. CDR3 length equals 12 residues. Looked up from germline, CDR1 is GTSNPN and CDR2 is SVGIG (reference sequence). The CDR3 DNA reads TGTGCCTGGAGTGTCTATAGCGGGGAGCTGTTTTTT. Protein product: CAWSVYSGELFF.

This chain connects TRBV6-2 or TRBV6-3 to TRBJ2-3, with TRBD1 matching 7 bases. Looked up from germline, CDR1 is MNHEY and CDR2 is SVGEGT. This CDR3 spans 13 amino acids. V lost 6 bases and J lost 4; bases outside the gene matches: 4. CDR3 in amino acids: CASSRQGPDTQYF. DNA of the CDR3: TGTGCCAGCAGCAGACAGGGCCCAGATACGCAGTATTTT.

The J gene is TRBJ1-2, the V gene TRBV7-3; possibly TRBD1 for D (5 bases). With 7 bases removed from V and 2 bases from J, the gap between germline ends came to 8 bases. Germline-derived CDR1 and CDR2 are SGHTA and FQGTGA. This CDR3 spans 12 amino acids. In DNA, the CDR3 is TGTGCCAGCAAGGACACCAACTATGGCTACACCTTC. This encodes CASKDTNYGYTF. The variable domain in full, with the rest retrieved from reference TRBV7-3 and TRBJ1-2, is GAGVSQTPSNKVTEKGKYVELRCDPISGHTALYWYRQSLGQGPEFLIYFQGTGAADDSGLPNDRFFAVRPEGSVSTLKIQRTERGDSAVYLCASKDTNYGYTFGSGTRLTVV.

V is TRBV6-4 and J is TRBJ2-1; TRBD2 matches at 16 bases. The CDR3 length is 15 residues. Germline V gene sequence: CDR1 MRHNA, CDR2 SNTAGT. The J segment lost 7 bases and the V segment lost 5 bases, leaving 2 bases of the junction unmatched. The chain's CDR3 is CASSSGLAGGNEQFF. DNA for the CDR3: TGTGCCAGCAGTTCGGGACTAGCGGGGGGGAATGAGCAGTTCTTC.

This clone was counted a single time. The chain links TRBV6-5 to TRBJ1-2, with 7 bases that match TRBD1. The CDR3 length is 12 residues. Germline assignment: CDR1 MNHEY and CDR2 SVGAGI. V shed 5 bases and J 8 bases; nucleotides not matched to a gene: 5. CDR3 in amino acids: CASSPHRGGYTF. The CDR3 coding sequence is TGTGCCAGCAGTCCTCACAGGGGCGGCTACACCTTC.

The genes are TRBV15 and TRBJ2-2; either TRBD1 or TRBD2 may fit D (5 bases each). Trimming took off 0 bases at V and 5 bases at J, with 13 bases between the two ends. This CDR3 has 16 amino acids. The V gene's germline CDR1 is LNHNV and CDR2 YYDKDF (reference sequence). The CDR3 protein is CATSRDVGVKTGELFF. The CDR3 nucleotides are TGTGCCACCAGCAGAGATGTGGGGGTTAAGACCGGGGAGCTGTTTTTT.

This chain's CDR3 is CASSLGGGMPSYEQYF. The CDR3 region has the DNA TGTGCCAGCAGTTTGGGGGGCGGGATGCCCTCCTACGAGCAGTACTTC. The chain has TRBV7-2 and TRBJ2-7; D might be TRBD1 or TRBD2, each matching 6 bases. This CDR3 comprises 16 residues. Trimming took off 6 bases at V and 0 bases at J, with 18 bases between the two ends. Germline CDR1 and CDR2: SGHTA and FQGNSA.

V is TRBV5-4 and J is TRBJ1-2; D gene ambiguous. Between the trimmed V and J ends, which lost 4 bases and 5 bases, there was a span of 18 bases. Per the germline V gene, CDR1 is SGHNT and CDR2 is YYREEE (reference sequence). The CDR3 is 15 amino acids. DNA for the CDR3: TGTGCCAGCAGCCCGCCCTCCGGCATCGCTTATGGCTACACCTTC. Translation: CASSPPSGIAYGYTF.

This chain joins TRBV5-1 and TRBJ2-7; D possibly uses TRBD1 or TRBD2 (5 bases each). CDR1 is SGHRS, CDR2 YFSETQ, per germline. V was cut by 3 bases and J by 5 bases, with 18 bases left in between. The CDR3 runs to 15 residues. The CDR3 region has the DNA TGCGCCAGCAGCTCGGGGCAGGGAGTTTCCGACGAGCAGTACTTC. This codes for CASSSGQGVSDEQYF.

The rearrangement links TRBV9 to TRBJ2-7; D is ambiguous. Germline V gene sequence: CDR1 SGDLS, CDR2 YYNGEE. The CDR3 extends over 16 amino acids. The V gene lost 0 bases and the J gene lost 0 bases, with 13 bases spanning the gap. The CDR3 nucleotides read TGTGCCAGCAGCGTAGGGTTGGCTTTTTTCTCCTACGAGCAGTACTTC. Amino acid sequence: CASSVGLAFFSYEQYF.

The rearrangement uses TRBV2 and TRBJ1-2, with D tentatively TRBD1 (6 bases). Germline assignment: CDR1 SNHLY and CDR2 FYNNEI. Trimming took off 4 bases at V and 5 bases at J, with 14 bases between the two ends. The CDR3 is 14 amino acids. This chain's CDR3 is CASSGPGHSYGYTF. The CDR3 coding sequence is TGTGCCAGCAGTGGTCCGGGACACTCATATGGCTACACCTTC. Variable domain in full (rest from reference TRBV2 and TRBJ1-2): EPEVTQTPSHQVTQMGQEVILRCVPISNHLYFYWYRQILGQKVEFLVSFYNNEISEKSEIFDDQFSVERPDGSNFTLKIRSTKLEDSAMYFCASSGPGHSYGYTFGSGTRLTVV.

This clone appeared a few times. This chain connects TRBV3-1 (or the pseudogene TRBV3-2) to TRBJ2-5, with 8 bases identical to TRBD2. There are 15 residues in the CDR3. CDR1 and CDR2 (germline): LGHDT, YNNKEL (reference sequence). The trim removed 3 bases at V and 4 bases at J, leaving 7 bases unmatched. DNA of the CDR3: TGTGCCAGCAGCCATGCCAGCGGGGGCCCAGAGACCCAGTACTTC. Translated, it gives CASSHASGGPETQYF.

This clone was seen more than once but under ten times. The chain carries TRBV29-1 and TRBJ2-1; D is uncertain. CDR3 length: 12 amino acids. The germline V gene encodes CDR1 SQVTM and CDR2 ANQGSEA. V gave up 7 bases and J gave up 4 bases, with 11 bases separating them. CDR3 bases: TGCAGCGCCTTAACAGCTTACAATGAGCAGTTCTTC. Translated, it gives CSALTAYNEQFF.

Details on this clone: Other nucleotide sequences in the sample specify the same CDR3. The chain is built from TRBV5-1 and TRBJ2-5; D is unclear. The V gene lost 0 bases and the J gene lost 1 base, with 7 bases spanning the gap. Germline CDR1 and CDR2: SGHRS and YFSETQ. This CDR3 is built from 14 residues. The CDR3 region is CASSLVSGQETQYF. DNA of the CDR3: TGCGCCAGCAGCTTGGTTTCCGGCCAAGAGACCCAGTACTTC.

This rearrangement joins TRBV18 to TRBJ2-6, with 8 positions matching TRBD1. Germline V lookup: CDR1 KGHSH, CDR2 LQKENI. After removal of 1 base from V and 0 bases from J, the junction contained 8 bases not matched to a gene. CDR3 length equals 19 residues. CDR3 protein: CASSPLVQGGNSGANVLTF. As DNA, the CDR3 is TGTGCCAGCTCACCACTGGTACAGGGGGGTAACTCTGGGGCCAACGTCCTGACTTTC.

This rearrangement joins TRBV2 to TRBJ1-5; no definite D call. V lost 5 bases and J 9 bases, leaving 14 bases between the germline ends. The CDR3 is made up of 13 amino acids. CDR1 is SNHLY and CDR2 is FYNNEI in the germline V gene. Here the CDR3 reads CASSPTVQGPQHF. CDR3 DNA sequence: TGTGCCAGCAGTCCGACGGTCCAAGGGCCCCAGCATTTT.

This clone has only a few counts. This sequence joins TRBV30 and TRBJ2-7, with 11 bases matching TRBD2. The CDR3 has 16 residues. V shed 0 bases and J 6 bases; nucleotides not matched to a gene: 10. From germline, CDR1 is GTSNPN and CDR2 SVGIG (reference sequence). The DNA for the CDR3 is TGTGCCTGGAGTGTACGCCTAGCGGGAGGCTTCGGCGAGCAGTACTTC. Translation gives CAWSVRLAGGFGEQYF.

This clone was detected a few times. The chain employs TRBV4-2 and TRBJ1-2, with D possibly being TRBD1 (5 bases). V was trimmed by 0 bases and J by 5 bases, leaving 13 bases between them. Germline assignment: CDR1 LGHNA and CDR2 YNFKEQ. This CDR3 is built from 15 residues. CDR3 amino acids: CASSQDEGPIYGYTF. The CDR3 nucleotides are TGTGCCAGCAGCCAAGATGAGGGGCCTATTTATGGCTACACCTTC.

The CDR3 DNA sequence: TGTGCCAGCAGTGGGGCGGGGATCTCCTACGAGCAGTACTTC. It translates to CASSGAGISYEQYF. This sequence joins TRBV2 and TRBJ2-7; TRBD2 might be the D (6 bases). The CDR3 is 14 residues long. Germline lookup yields CDR1 SNHLY and CDR2 FYNNEI. The V end was cut by 4 bases, the J end by 0 bases, with 10 bases between.

There are a few counts of this clone. The same CDR3 is also encoded by other DNA sequences in this sample. The chain couples TRBV29-1 to TRBJ2-7; D unclear. The CDR3 consists of 12 residues. Germline CDR1 reads SQVTM; CDR2 reads ANQGSEA. Trimming took off 1 base at V and 1 base at J, with 5 bases between the two ends. The CDR3 bases are TGCAGCGTTGAAGGACGGTCCTACGAGCAGTACTTC. It codes for CSVEGRSYEQYF.